A selection of T cell receptor beta chains follows, all from one sample in a study of cytomegalovirus exposure and HLA in healthy donors. Produced via immunoSEQ multiplex PCR; TCRdb's table is partial and in-frame only. The table has about 150,000 clones, 65% to 85% seen once; the top ten hold more than 4%. Sequencing was carried out using PBMCs. The receptors were sampled from a woman between 35 and 50 years old in good health and CMV-seropositive. CDR3s include the opening cysteine and the closing phenylalanine or tryptophan. The order of the fields is clone size, J gene, V gene, D gene, CDR3 protein, CDR3 DNA. A D gene is named only where the DNA matches it firmly. Clone size is not always given. Where it is, it says once, few, many or a class for expanded clones.

NA,TRBJ2-7,TRBV29-1,TRBD1,CSVTTGGSEQYF,TGCAGCGTGACGACAGGGGGCAGCGAGCAGTACTTC
NA,TRBJ1-1,TRBV4-1,TRBD1,CASSQERPSGGGNTEAFF,TGCGCCAGCAGCCAAGAAAGACCATCAGGGGGCGGGAACACTGAAGCTTTCTTT
NA,TRBJ2-7,TRBV6-5,TRBD2,CASSYVAGVYEQYF,TGTGCCAGCAGTTACGTTGCGGGGGTCTACGAGCAGTACTTC
NA,TRBJ2-7,TRBV11-2,NA,CASRPSGLGGEQYF,TGTGCCAGCAGGCCGTCGGGGTTGGGAGGCGAGCAGTACTTC
NA,TRBJ2-1,TRBV7-2,NA,CASGPGHGWDNEQFF,TGTGCCAGCGGCCCCGGACACGGATGGGACAATGAGCAGTTCTTC
few,TRBJ1-4,TRBV4-3,TRBD1,CASSQKSGTGAEKLFF,TGCGCCAGCAGCCAGAAGAGTGGGACAGGGGCTGAAAAACTGTTTTTT
NA,TRBJ2-2,TRBV2,NA,CASRAASTRVDTGELFF,TGTGCCAGCAGGGCCGCTTCTACGCGGGTGGACACCGGGGAGCTGTTTTTT
NA,TRBJ1-1,TRBV7-5,NA,CARSLNRGRRKAFF,TGTGCCAGAAGCTTAAACAGGGGGCGAAGAAAGGCTTTCTTT
NA,TRBJ1-2,TRBV28,TRBD1,CASRGQEINYGYTF,TGTGCCAGCAGGGGACAGGAGATTAACTATGGCTACACCTTC
NA,TRBJ2-3,TRBV28,TRBD1,CATGTGYPDTQYF,TGTGCCACCGGGACAGGGTATCCAGATACGCAGTATTTT
NA,TRBJ2-2,TRBV10-1,NA,CASGAGLTGELFF,TGCGCCAGTGGCGCGGGATTAACCGGGGAGCTGTTTTTT
NA,TRBJ2-5,TRBV7-9,TRBD2,CASSLFGLAGQETQYF,TGTGCCAGCAGCTTATTTGGGCTAGCGGGTCAAGAGACCCAGTACTTC
NA,TRBJ2-1,TRBV6-4,NA,CASSNILKSSYNEQFF,TGTGCCAGCAGCAATATACTAAAGAGCTCCTACAATGAGCAGTTCTTC
NA,TRBJ2-1,TRBV7-9,TRBD2,CASSLAAGTYNEQFF,TGTGCCAGCAGCCTAGCAGCGGGAACCTACAATGAGCAGTTCTTC
NA,TRBJ2-1,TRBV7-3,NA,CASSLDRRVGGEQFF,TGTGCCAGCAGCTTAGATCGGAGGGTCGGAGGTGAGCAGTTCTTC